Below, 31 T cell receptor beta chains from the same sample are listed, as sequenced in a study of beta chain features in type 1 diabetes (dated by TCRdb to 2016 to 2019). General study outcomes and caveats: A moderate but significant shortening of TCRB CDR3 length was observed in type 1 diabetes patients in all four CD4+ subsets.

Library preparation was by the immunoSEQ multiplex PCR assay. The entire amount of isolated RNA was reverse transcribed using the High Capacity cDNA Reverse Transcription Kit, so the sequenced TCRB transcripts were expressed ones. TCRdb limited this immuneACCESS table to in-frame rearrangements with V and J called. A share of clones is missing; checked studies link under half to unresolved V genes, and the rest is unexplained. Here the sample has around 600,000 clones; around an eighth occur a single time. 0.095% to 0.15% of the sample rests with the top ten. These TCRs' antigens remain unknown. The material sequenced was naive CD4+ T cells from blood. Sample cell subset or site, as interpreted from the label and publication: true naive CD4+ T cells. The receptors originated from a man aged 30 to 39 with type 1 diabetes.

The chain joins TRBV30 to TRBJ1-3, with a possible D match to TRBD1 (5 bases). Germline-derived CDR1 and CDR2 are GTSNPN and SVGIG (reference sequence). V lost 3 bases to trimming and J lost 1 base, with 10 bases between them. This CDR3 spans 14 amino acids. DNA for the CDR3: TGTGCCTGGAGGCCTAGGGGATCTGGAAACACCATATATTTT. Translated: CAWRPRGSGNTIYF.

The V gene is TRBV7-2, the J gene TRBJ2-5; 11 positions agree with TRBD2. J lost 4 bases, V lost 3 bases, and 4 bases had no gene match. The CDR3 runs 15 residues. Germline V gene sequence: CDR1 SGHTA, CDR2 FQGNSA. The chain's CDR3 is CASSFTSGGSETQYF. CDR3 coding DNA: TGTGCCAGCAGCTTTACTAGCGGGGGATCAGAGACCCAGTACTTC.

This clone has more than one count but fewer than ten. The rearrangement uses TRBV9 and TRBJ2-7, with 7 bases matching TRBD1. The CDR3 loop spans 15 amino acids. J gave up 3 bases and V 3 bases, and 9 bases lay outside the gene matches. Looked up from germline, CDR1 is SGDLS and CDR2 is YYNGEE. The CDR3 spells CASSASGQIFYEQYF. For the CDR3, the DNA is TGTGCCAGCAGCGCCTCGGGACAGATTTTCTACGAGCAGTACTTC.

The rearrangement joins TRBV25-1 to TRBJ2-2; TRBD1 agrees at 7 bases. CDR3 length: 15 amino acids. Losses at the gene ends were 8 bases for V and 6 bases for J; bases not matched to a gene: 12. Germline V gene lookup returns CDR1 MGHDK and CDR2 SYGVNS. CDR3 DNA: TGTGCCAGCGGAACAGGGGCCTCGTCGGCCGGGGAGCTGTTTTTT. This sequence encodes CASGTGASSAGELFF.

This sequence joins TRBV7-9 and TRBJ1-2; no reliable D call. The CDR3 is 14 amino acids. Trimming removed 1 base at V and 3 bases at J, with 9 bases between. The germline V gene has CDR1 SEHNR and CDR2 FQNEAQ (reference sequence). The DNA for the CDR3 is TGTGCCAGCAGCTTAGATGCGGTTTACTATGGCTACACCTTC. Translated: CASSLDAVYYGYTF.

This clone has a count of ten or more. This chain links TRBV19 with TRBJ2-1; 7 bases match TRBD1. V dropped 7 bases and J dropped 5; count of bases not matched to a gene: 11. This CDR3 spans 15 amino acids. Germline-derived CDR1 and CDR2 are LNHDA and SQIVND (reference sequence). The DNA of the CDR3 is TGTGCCAGTAATCCCCCTAACAGGGGAGACAATGAGCAGTTCTTC. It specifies CASNPPNRGDNEQFF.

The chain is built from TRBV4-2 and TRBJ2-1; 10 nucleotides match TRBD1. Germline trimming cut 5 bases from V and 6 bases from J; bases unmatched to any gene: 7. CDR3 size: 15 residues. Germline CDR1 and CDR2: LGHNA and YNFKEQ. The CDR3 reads CASSEGTGVSNEQFF. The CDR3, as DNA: TGTGCCAGCAGCGAGGGGACAGGGGTAAGCAATGAGCAGTTCTTC.

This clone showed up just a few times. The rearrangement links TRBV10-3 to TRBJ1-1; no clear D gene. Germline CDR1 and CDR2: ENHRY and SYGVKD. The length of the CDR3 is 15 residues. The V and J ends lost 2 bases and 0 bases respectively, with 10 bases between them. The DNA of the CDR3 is TGTGCCATCAGTGAGGCGACAAATCTGAACACTGAAGCTTTCTTT. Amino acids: CAISEATNLNTEAFF.

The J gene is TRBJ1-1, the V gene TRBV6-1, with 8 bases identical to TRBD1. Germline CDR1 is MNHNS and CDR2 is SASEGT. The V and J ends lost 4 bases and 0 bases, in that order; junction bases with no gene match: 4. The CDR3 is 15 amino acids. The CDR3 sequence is CASSGQTGVNTEAFF. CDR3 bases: TGTGCCAGCAGTGGTCAGACAGGGGTGAACACTGAAGCTTTCTTT.

This CDR3 reads CAISEVGLGSPLHF. CDR3 DNA: TGTGCCATCAGTGAGGTAGGGCTGGGTTCACCCCTCCACTTT. V and J are TRBV10-3 and TRBJ1-6; no reliable D call. This CDR3 spans 14 amino acids. Germline V gene sequence: CDR1 ENHRY, CDR2 SYGVKD. V lost 2 bases to trimming and J lost 9 bases, with 11 bases between them.

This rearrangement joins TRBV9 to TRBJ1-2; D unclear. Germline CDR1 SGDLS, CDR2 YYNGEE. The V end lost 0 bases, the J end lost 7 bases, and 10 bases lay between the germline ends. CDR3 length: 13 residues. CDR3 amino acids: CASSVEPRFGYTF. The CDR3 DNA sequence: TGTGCCAGCAGCGTAGAACCGCGCTTTGGCTACACCTTC.

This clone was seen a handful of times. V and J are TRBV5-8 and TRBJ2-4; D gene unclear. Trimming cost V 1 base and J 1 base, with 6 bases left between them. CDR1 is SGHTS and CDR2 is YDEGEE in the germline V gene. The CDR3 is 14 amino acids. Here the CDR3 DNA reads TGTGCCAGCAGCTTGAAGGGTGCCAAAAACATTCAGTACTTC. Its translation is CASSLKGAKNIQYF.

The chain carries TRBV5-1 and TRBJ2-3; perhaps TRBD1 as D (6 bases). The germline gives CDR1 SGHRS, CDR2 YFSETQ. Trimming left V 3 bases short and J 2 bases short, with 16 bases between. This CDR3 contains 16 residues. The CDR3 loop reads CASSSGVRSITDTQYF. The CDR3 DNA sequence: TGCGCCAGCAGCTCAGGGGTACGAAGTATCACAGATACGCAGTATTTT.

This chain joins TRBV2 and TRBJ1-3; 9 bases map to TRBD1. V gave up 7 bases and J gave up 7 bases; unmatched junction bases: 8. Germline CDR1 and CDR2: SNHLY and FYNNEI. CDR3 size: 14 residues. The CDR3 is CASNQDRGGNTIYF. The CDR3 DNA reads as TGTGCCAGCAATCAGGACAGGGGCGGTAACACCATATATTTT.

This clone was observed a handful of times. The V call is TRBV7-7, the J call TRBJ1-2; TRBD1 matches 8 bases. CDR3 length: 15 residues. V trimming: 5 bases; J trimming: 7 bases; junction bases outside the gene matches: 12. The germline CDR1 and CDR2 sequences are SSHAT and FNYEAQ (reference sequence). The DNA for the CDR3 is TGTGCCAGCAGCCCAATAGGGGGACAGGTTCTTGGCTACACCTTC. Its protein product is CASSPIGGQVLGYTF.

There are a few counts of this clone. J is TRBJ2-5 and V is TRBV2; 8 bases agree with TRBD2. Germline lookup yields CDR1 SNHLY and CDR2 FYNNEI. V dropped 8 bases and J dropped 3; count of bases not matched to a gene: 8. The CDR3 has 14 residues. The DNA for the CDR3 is TGTGCCAGCGGTAGGGAGACTAGCGAAGAGACCCAGTACTTC. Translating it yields CASGRETSEETQYF.

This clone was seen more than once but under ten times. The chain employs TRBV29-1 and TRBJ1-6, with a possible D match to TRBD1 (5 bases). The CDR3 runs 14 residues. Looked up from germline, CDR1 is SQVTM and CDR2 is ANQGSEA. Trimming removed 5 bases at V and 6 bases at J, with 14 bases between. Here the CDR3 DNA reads TGCAGCGTTACCATTGGGGCAGGTAATTCACCCCTCCACTTT. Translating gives CSVTIGAGNSPLHF.

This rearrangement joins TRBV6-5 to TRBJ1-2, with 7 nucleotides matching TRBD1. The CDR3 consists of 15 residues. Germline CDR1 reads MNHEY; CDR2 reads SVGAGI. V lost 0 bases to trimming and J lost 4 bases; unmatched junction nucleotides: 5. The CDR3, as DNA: TGTGCCAGCAGTTACTCCGGGACAGCTCGCTATGGCTACACCTTC. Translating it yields CASSYSGTARYGYTF.

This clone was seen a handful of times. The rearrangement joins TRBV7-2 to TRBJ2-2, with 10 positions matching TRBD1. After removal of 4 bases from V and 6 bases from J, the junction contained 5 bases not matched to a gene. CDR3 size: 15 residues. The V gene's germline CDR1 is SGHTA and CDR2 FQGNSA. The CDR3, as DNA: TGTGCCAGCAGCTCATCGGGACAGGGGTCCGGGGAGCTGTTTTTT. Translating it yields CASSSSGQGSGELFF.

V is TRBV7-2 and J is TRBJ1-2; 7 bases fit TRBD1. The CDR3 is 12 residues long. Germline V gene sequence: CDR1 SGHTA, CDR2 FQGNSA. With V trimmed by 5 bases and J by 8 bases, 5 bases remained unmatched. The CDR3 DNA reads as TGTGCCAGCAGCCTGCGGGACAGCGGCTACACCTTC. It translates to CASSLRDSGYTF.

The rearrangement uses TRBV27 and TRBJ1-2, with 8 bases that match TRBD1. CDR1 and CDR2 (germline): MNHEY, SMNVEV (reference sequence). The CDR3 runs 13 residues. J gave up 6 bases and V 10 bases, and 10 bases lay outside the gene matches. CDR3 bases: TGTGCCACCGGATACGACAGGGGACATGGCTACACCTTC. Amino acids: CATGYDRGHGYTF.

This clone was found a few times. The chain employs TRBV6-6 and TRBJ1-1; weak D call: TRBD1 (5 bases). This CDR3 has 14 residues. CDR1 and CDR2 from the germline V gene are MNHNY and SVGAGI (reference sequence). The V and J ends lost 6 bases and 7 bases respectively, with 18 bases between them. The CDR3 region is CASSRDTGRGEAFF. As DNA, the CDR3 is TGTGCCAGCAGCCGCGACACTGGTAGGGGTGAAGCTTTCTTT.

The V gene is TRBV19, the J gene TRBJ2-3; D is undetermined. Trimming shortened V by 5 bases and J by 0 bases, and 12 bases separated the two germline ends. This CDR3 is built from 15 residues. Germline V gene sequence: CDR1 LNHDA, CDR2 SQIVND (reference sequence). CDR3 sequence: CASSSRGSSTDTQYF. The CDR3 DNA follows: TGTGCCAGTAGTTCCCGTGGTAGCAGCACAGATACGCAGTATTTT. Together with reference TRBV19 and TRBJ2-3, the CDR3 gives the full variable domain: DGGITQSPKYLFRKEGQNVTLSCEQNLNHDAMYWYRQDPGQGLRLIYYSQIVNDFQKGDIAEGYSVSREKKESFPLTVTSAQKNPTAFYLCASSSRGSSTDTQYFGPGTRLTVL.

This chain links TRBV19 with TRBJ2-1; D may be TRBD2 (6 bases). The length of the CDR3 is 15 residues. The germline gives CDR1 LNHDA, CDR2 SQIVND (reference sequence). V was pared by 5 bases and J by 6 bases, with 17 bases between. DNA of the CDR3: TGTGCCAGTAGTCCGTGGGACTCCGGGGGCAATGAGCAGTTCTTC. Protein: CASSPWDSGGNEQFF.

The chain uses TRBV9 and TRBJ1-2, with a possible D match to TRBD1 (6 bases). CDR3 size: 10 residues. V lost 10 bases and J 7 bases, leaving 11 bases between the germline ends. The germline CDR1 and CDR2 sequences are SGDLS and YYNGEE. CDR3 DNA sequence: TGTGCCGGGAACAGGGCTGGCTACACCTTC. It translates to CAGNRAGYTF.

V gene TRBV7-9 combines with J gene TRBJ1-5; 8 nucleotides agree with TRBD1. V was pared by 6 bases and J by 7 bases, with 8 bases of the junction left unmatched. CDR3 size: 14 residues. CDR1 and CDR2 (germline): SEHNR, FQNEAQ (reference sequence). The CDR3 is CASSLQGEGQPQHF. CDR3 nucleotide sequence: TGTGCCAGCAGTCTACAGGGGGAAGGGCAGCCCCAGCATTTT.

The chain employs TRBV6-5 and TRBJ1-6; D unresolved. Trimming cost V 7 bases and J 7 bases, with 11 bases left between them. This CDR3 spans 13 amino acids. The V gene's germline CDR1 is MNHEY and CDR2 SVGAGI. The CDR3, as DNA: TGTGCCAGCAACATGGTGGGAAATTCACCCCTCCACTTT. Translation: CASNMVGNSPLHF.

In DNA, the CDR3 is TGTGCCAGCGATCCCAGGGGCACAGATACGCAGTATTTT. It specifies CASDPRGTDTQYF. The chain uses TRBV6-1 and TRBJ2-3, with D possibly matching TRBD1 (5 bases). Germline V gene lookup returns CDR1 MNHNS and CDR2 SASEGT. There are 13 residues in the CDR3. The V and J ends lost 8 bases and 1 base respectively, with 10 bases between them.

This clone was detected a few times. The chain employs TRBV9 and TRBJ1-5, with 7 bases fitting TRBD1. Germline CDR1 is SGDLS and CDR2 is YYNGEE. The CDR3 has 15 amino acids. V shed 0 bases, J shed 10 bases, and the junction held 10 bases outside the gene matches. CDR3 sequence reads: CASSVGQGVNDPQHF. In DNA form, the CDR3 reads TGTGCCAGCAGCGTAGGACAGGGAGTGAATGACCCCCAGCATTTT. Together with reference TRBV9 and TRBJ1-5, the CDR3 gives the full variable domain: DSGVTQTPKHLITATGQRVTLRCSPRSGDLSVYWYQQSLDQGLQFLIQYYNGEERAKGNILERFSAQQFPDLHSELNLSSLELGDSALYFCASSVGQGVNDPQHFGDGTRLSIL.

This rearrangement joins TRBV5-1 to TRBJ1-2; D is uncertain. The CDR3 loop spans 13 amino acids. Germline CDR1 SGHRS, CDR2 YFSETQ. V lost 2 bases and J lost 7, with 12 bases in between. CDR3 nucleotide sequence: TGCGCCAGCAGCTTTATTGGAGTTGGTGGCTACACCTTC. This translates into CASSFIGVGGYTF.

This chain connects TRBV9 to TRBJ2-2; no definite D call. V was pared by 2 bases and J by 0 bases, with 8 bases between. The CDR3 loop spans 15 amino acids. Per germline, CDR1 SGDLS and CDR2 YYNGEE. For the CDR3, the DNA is TGTGCCAGCAGCGTGAATGGGGCGAACACCGGGGAGCTGTTTTTT. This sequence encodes CASSVNGANTGELFF.